Listed below are T cell receptor beta chains from one sample, sequenced in a study of patients and donors after allogeneic stem cell transplantation. TCRdb processed the RT-PCR reads anew with MiXCR; each CDR3 protein has one entry. The sample yields about 200,000 distinct CDR3 sequences, around 41% seen once. Specimen: blood, either unsorted or a sorted T cell fraction (not recorded which). The receptors stem from a human donor who was either an allogeneic HSCT recipient or a stem cell or donor lymphocyte infusion donor (not recorded which). It is not recorded whose cells these are; they may come from a transplant donor. The CDR3 runs from the conserved cysteine through the conserved F or W. The D gene is left open where the match is weak. Expanded clones get a size class; other rows say once, few or many, or leave the size out.

j_gene	v_gene	abundance	d_gene	CDR3nt	CDR3aa
TRBJ1-2	TRBV20-1	-	-	TGCAGTGCTAGAGATCATGGGGGTATGGGACGGTTGTATGGCTACACCTTC	CSARDHGGMGRLYGYTF
TRBJ1-4	TRBV27	-	-	TGTGCCAGCAGTCCAATCCCTATGGAGCCATCCGCGGAAAAACTGTTTTTT	CASSPIPMEPSAEKLFF
TRBJ2-7	TRBV4-1	-	-	TGCGCCAGCAGCCAAAATATTCCGGGATCCTCCTACGAGCAGTACTTC	CASSQNIPGSSYEQYF
TRBJ1-2	TRBV18	-	-	TGTGCCAGCTCACCTCAGGGCACCCCGGGCGGCTACACCTTC	CASSPQGTPGGYTF
TRBJ2-7	TRBV5-1	-	-	TGCGCCAGCAGCTTGGACAGGCCCAGCGAGCAGTACTTC	CASSLDRPSEQYF
TRBJ1-1	TRBV6-1	-	-	TGTGCCAGCAGTGAATCGGCCCGAGCTTTCTTT	CASSESARAFF
TRBJ1-2	TRBV10-3	-	TRBD1	TGTGCCATCAGTAAACAGGGGGAACATGGCTACACCTTC	CAISKQGEHGYTF
TRBJ1-1	TRBV15	-	-	TGTGCCACCAGCAGAGATGAGGGGGAAGCTTTCTTT	CATSRDEGEAFF
TRBJ1-3	TRBV29-1	few	TRBD1	TGCAGCGTTGAAGACCTAGGGACAGGCTCTGGAAACACCATATATTTT	CSVEDLGTGSGNTIYF
TRBJ2-5	TRBV12-3/TRBV12-4	few	TRBD1	TGTGCCAGCAGTTTCAGGGGGCCAGCAGAGACCCAGTACTTC	CASSFRGPAETQYF
TRBJ1-6	TRBV4-3	few	-	TGCGCCAGCAGCCAGTTACAGTCCCCAGATTCACCCCTCCACTTT	CASSQLQSPDSPLHF
TRBJ1-6	TRBV28	-	-	TGTGCCAGCAATTTCCAACAGGGCCTTTCTTATAATTCACCCCTCCACTTT	CASNFQQGLSYNSPLHF
TRBJ1-2	TRBV12-3/TRBV12-4	-	TRBD1	TGTGCCAGCAGCCTTACAGGGGGACATGGCTACACCTTC	CASSLTGGHGYTF
TRBJ1-3	TRBV7-9	few	-	TGTGCCAGCAGCTTCCCCGGAACCTCTGGAAACACCATATATTTT	CASSFPGTSGNTIYF
TRBJ2-3	TRBV10-3	few	-	TGTGCCTCTGGGGAGGAGTGGTCGGATACGCAGTATTTT	CASGEEWSDTQYF
TRBJ2-2	TRBV3-1	-	-	TGTGCCAGCAGCCAAGAGGTTCCTAGCGTTTTGGGGGAGCTGTTTTTT	CASSQEVPSVLGELFF
TRBJ2-1	TRBV7-2	-	-	TGTGCCAGCAGCTTATTTCCCGGGCCTGGGGAAAATGAGCAGTTCTTC	CASSLFPGPGENEQFF
TRBJ1-2	TRBV28	few	TRBD1	TGTGCCAGCAGTACCCCGGGACAGGGGCCGGAAACCTTC	CASSTPGQGPETF
TRBJ2-1	TRBV11-2	-	-	TGTGCCAGCAGCTTAAGTCTGGCGGGGCGGTACAATGAGCAGTTCTTC	CASSLSLAGRYNEQFF
TRBJ2-3	TRBV27	few	TRBD2	TGTGCCAGCAGCTCCGGCGGGGGGGCTGTAGATACGCAGTATTTT	CASSSGGGAVDTQYF
TRBJ2-3	TRBV20-1	-	TRBD2	TGCAGTGCTAGGCCTAGCGGGGGGGCCGCAGATACGCAGTATTTT	CSARPSGGAADTQYF
TRBJ1-2	TRBV20-1	-	-	TGCAGTGCTGTCCCTGTTGGCAGGCCCTATGGCTACACCTTC	CSAVPVGRPYGYTF
TRBJ1-1	TRBV30	few	-	TGTGCCTGGAGTGTCGGTCAAAGGGGCGACACTGAAGCTTTCTTT	CAWSVGQRGDTEAFF
TRBJ1-1	TRBV29-1	-	-	TGCAGCGTGCCAAAAGGGGGGCTCTCGGGGACTGAAGCTTTCTTT	CSVPKGGLSGTEAFF
TRBJ1-6	TRBV7-3	-	-	TGTGCCAGCAGCCCGGGTCAGGGTTCACCCCTCCACTTT	CASSPGQGSPLHF
TRBJ1-5	TRBV28	-	TRBD1	TGTGCCAGCACATTCCTGGACAGGAGAGATCAGCCCCAGCATTTT	CASTFLDRRDQPQHF
TRBJ1-3	TRBV15	-	-	TGTGCCACCAGCAGCCCTCATGGGGGGCCTGGAAACACCATATATTTT	CATSSPHGGPGNTIYF
TRBJ2-1	TRBV4-1	-	-	TGCGCCAGCAGCAAGCAAGACCGAACCTACAATGAGCAGTTCTTC	CASSKQDRTYNEQFF
TRBJ1-3	TRBV11-2	-	TRBD1	TGTGCCAGCAGCCCTACGTTGGGACAGGGCAGAAACACCATATATTTT	CASSPTLGQGRNTIYF
TRBJ1-4	TRBV24-1	few	-	TGTGCCACCAGAGGGGATGTCGGTGAAAAACTGTTTTTT	CATRGDVGEKLFF
TRBJ1-3	TRBV6-6	few	-	TGTGCCAGCAGTTACGGCCAGGGTCGGCGCTCTGGAAACACCATATATTTT	CASSYGQGRRSGNTIYF
TRBJ1-6	TRBV12-3/TRBV12-4	once	-	TGTGCCAGCAACCACCGGGGGGTAGGTTCACCCCTCCACTTT	CASNHRGVGSPLHF
TRBJ1-4	TRBV29-1	medium-sized	-	TGCAGCGTTGGGACTATTGGACGGGTCGAAAAACTGTTTTTT	CSVGTIGRVEKLFF
TRBJ2-7	TRBV6-2/TRBV6-3	-	TRBD1	TGTGCCAGCAGTTACTCGAAGACAGGGGGCGGCGAGCAGTACTTC	CASSYSKTGGGEQYF
TRBJ1-1	TRBV20-1	-	-	TGCAGTGCTAGAGTAAGTTTAGACGGGGGCACTGAAGCTTTCTTT	CSARVSLDGGTEAFF
TRBJ2-3	TRBV15	few	-	TGTGCCACCAGCAGTGTCCGGGACCTCACAGATACGCAGTATTTT	CATSSVRDLTDTQYF
TRBJ1-6	TRBV7-9	few	-	TGTGCCAGCAGCCCCCCCCTCCGGTTGGGTTCACCCCTCCACTTT	CASSPPLRLGSPLHF
TRBJ2-3	TRBV3-1	-	-	TGTGCCAGCAGCCTACAGGGTCCAGATACGCAGTATTTT	CASSLQGPDTQYF
TRBJ1-2	TRBV7-2	few	TRBD1	TGTGCCAGCAGCCCTCCCCCCGGGACAGGGGCCTATGGCTACACCTTC	CASSPPPGTGAYGYTF
TRBJ1-1	TRBV20-1	few	-	TGCAGTGCTAGAGACGCAAACTGGGAGAACACTGAAGCTTTCTTT	CSARDANWENTEAFF
TRBJ2-7	TRBV6-5	-	TRBD1	TGTGCCAGCAGTTACTCGGTTGGAGACAGGGTGGGCGAGCAGTACTTC	CASSYSVGDRVGEQYF